This T cell receptor beta chain was found in a study of T cells after yellow fever vaccination. V shed 4 bases and J shed 5 bases, with 12 bases lying between them. Germline lookup yields CDR1 SGHRS and CDR2 YFSETQ. The CDR3 consists of 14 residues. TCR cDNA, made by 5'RACE template switching, carried an added universal primer site and UMIs. TCRdb re-analysed the 5' RACE reads in MiXCR, keeping a single row per CDR3 protein. The table has more than 300,000 distinct CDR3 sequences, about 6.9% seen once. This clonotype was seen repeatedly, ten times or more. The sequence came from a man aged 18-30 years who received the YFV17D yellow fever vaccine. The chain employs TRBV5-1 and TRBJ2-2; D may correspond to TRBD1 or TRBD2 (5 bases each). This specimen was PBMCs, taken about 41 days after the first yellow fever vaccination. The CDR3 loop is CASSDSGATGELFF. Written as DNA, the CDR3 is TGCGCCAGCAGCGACTCCGGGGCAACCGGGGAGCTGTTTTTT. The full variable domain, its missing parts supplied by reference TRBV5-1 and TRBJ2-2, is KAGVTQTPRYLIKTRGQQVTLSCSPISGHRSVSWYQQTPGQGLQFLFEYFSETQRNKGNFPGRFSGRQFSNSRSEMNVSTLELGDSALYLCASSDSGATGELFFGEGSRLTVL.